This TCR beta chain was obtained from a study of CD8 T cells in ankylosing spondylitis. General observations from the study: Apparently characteristic of ankylosing spondylitis blood was a TCR beta motif (roughly 8 highly homologous variants). Reportedly, disease-linked clones are significantly enriched in ankylosing spondylitis patients' matched synovial fluid. There were earlier reports of some motif variants in reactive arthritis synovial fluid and blood.

CDR3 length: 14 residues. The germline V gene has CDR1 SGHRS and CDR2 YFSETQ. TCRdb called the 5' RACE reads again in MiXCR, with one record for every CDR3 protein. The table has under 250,000 distinct CDR3 sequences, over 9.5% seen once. Comments on this clonotype: Its antigen is still unknown. Relative to the germline gene, one junction end is altered; a read error may explain this.

Sequenced material: blood, either unsorted or a sorted T cell fraction (not recorded which). The source is a male donor with ankylosing spondylitis or in good health (not recorded which). The chain has TRBV5-1 and TRBJ2-2; D might be TRBD2 (5 bases). CDR3 sequence: CTSSLETNTGELFF. In DNA form, the CDR3 reads TGCACCAGCAGCTTGGAGACGAACACCGGGGAGTTGTTTTTT.